This section outlines one TCR beta chain sequence together with its context. Antigen: not known. Into CD45RA+ naive and CD45RA-negative memory subsets, the CD4+ cells were split. The source of the sample is a study of shared clonotypes between healthy human individuals. The wider study: Each donor's CD8 memory used one plate, CD8 naive two, each CD4 subset three.

The method was immunoSEQ multiplex PCR; TCRdb's version includes in-frame clones alone and lacks a portion of them. In the table there are nearly 1,000,000 clones, approximately 80% of which are singletons. The germline V gene encodes CDR1 SEHNR and CDR2 FQNEAQ (reference sequence). J gave up 8 bases and V 5 bases, and 11 bases lay outside the gene matches. CDR3 length: 15 residues. Points from the study as a whole: A generally larger estimated richness was seen in naive subsets than in memory subsets.

Material: memory CD4+ T cells sorted from blood. Regarding subset: CD45RA-negative fraction. The receptor was isolated from a man aged 18 to 30 in good health. The V gene is TRBV7-9, the J gene TRBJ1-4; TRBD1 matches 7 bases. In DNA, the CDR3 is TGTGCCAGCAGCCGTTTGACAGGGTCTTCCGAAAAACTGTTTTTT. Encoded protein: CASSRLTGSSEKLFF.